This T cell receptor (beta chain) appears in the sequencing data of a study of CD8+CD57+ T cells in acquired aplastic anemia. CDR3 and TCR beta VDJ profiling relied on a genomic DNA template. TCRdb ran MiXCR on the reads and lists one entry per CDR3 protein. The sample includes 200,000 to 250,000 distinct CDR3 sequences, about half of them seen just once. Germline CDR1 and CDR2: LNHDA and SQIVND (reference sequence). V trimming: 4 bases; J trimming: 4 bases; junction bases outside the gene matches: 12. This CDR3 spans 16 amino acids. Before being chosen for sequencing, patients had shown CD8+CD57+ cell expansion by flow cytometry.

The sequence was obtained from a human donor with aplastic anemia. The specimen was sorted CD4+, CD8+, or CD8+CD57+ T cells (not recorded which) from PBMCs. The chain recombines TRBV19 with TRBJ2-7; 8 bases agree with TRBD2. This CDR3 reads CASSRGGGGGGYEQYV. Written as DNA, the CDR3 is TGTGCCAGTAGTAGGGGGGGGGGCGGCGGGGGGTACGAGCAGTACGTC.